This T cell receptor (beta chain) was obtained from a study of cytomegalovirus exposure and HLA in healthy donors. The CDR3 is 13 residues long. Germline-derived CDR1 and CDR2 are GTSNPN and SVGIG (reference sequence). Trimming pared 5 bases from V and 4 bases from J, leaving 14 bases between. When sampled, the donors appeared nominally healthy, though they likely had unrecorded immune exposures. The PCR made use of 60 Vbeta and 13 Jbeta primers. Assay: immunoSEQ multiplex PCR; the TCRdb copy retains only in-frame clones and omits some. Of about 190,000 clones listed, around three quarters are singletons.

The origin of this receptor is a woman aged 30 to 39 in good health and CMV-seronegative. The chain is built from TRBV30 and TRBJ1-2; D ambiguous. Sequenced material: PBMCs. The CDR3 DNA is TGTGCCTGGTATTCCGGGATGTTCTATGGCTACACCTTC. This sequence encodes CAWYSGMFYGYTF.